This T cell receptor beta chain was identified during a study of OX40 agonist ivuxolimab in advanced cancers. Study details: The dose-escalation group included hepatocellular carcinoma, melanoma, renal cell carcinoma and head and neck cancer. Earlier treatment with anti-PD-1, anti-PD-L1 or anti-CTLA-4 was permitted, and less than 50% had received some.

TCRdb's copy holds only in-frame clones and misses some; the assay was immunoSEQ multiplex PCR. Of 55,000 to 70,000 clones listed, 80% to 90% were seen once; the top ten hold roughly 0.95%. This CDR3 is 14 amino acids long. V was trimmed by 9 bases and J by 3 bases, leaving 18 bases between them. Germline lookup yields CDR1 MGHDK and CDR2 SYGVNS. The chain is built from TRBV25-1 and TRBJ2-7; D tentatively reads TRBD1 or TRBD2 (6 bases each). The sequences come from CD4+ or CD8+ T cells sorted from blood, collected in a trial of the OX40 agonist ivuxolimab. This receptor was taken from an adult with an advanced solid tumor such as melanoma, head and neck, liver or kidney cancer. CDR3 protein: CARIDRTNFYEQYF. CDR3 nucleotides: TGTGCCAGAATTGACAGGACTAACTTCTACGAGCAGTACTTC.